One and the same sample provided the 3 T cell receptor beta chains below, sequenced in a study of response to subunit inactivated influenza vaccine. MiXCR, applied by TCRdb to the RT-PCR reads, yields one record per CDR3 protein. The sample contains approximately 200,000 distinct CDR3 sequences, around 15% of which appear only once. The sequencing used CD8+ T cells sorted from PBMCs, collected roughly 5 days after vaccination. These receptors were taken from a man aged 45-65 years who received an inactivated influenza vaccine.

V gene TRBV30 combines with J gene TRBJ2-1, with 7 positions matching TRBD2. Germline CDR1 and CDR2: GTSNPN and SVGIG (reference sequence). Germline trimming cut 0 bases from V and 4 bases from J; bases unmatched to any gene: 6. The CDR3 length is 15 residues. CDR3 sequence (DNA): TGTGCCTGGAGTGTACACGGGGGGAAGTACAATGAGCAGTTCTTC. Protein product: CAWSVHGGKYNEQFF. The variable domain in full, completed from reference TRBV30 and TRBJ2-1, reads SQTIHQWPATLVQPVGSPLSLECTVEGTSNPNLYWYRQAAGRGLQLLFYSVGIGQISSEVPQNLSASRPQDRQFILSSKKLLLSDSGFYLCAWSVHGGKYNEQFFGPGTRLTVL.

The V call is TRBV28, the J call TRBJ2-5; 8 bases match TRBD1. Germline CDR1 reads MDHEN; CDR2 reads SYDVKM. CDR3 length equals 18 residues. The V and J ends lost 4 bases and 2 bases, in that order; junction bases with no gene match: 15. The CDR3 coding sequence is TGTGCCAGCAGTTCACAGGGGGAGTTTCGCCCGGAACAAGAGACCCAGTACTTC. It yields the protein CASSSQGEFRPEQETQYF.

This clonotype was found many times. Germline and junction disagree at one end, which may indicate a read error. The chain couples TRBV7-9 to TRBJ2-2; D is unclear. The CDR3 loop spans 13 amino acids. CDR1 and CDR2 from the germline V gene are SEHNR and FQNEAQ (reference sequence). This chain's CDR3 is CASSLGNTGELFF. CDR3 nucleotide sequence: TGTGCCAGCAGTTTAGGGAACACCGGGGAGCTGTTTTTT.